Following are 22 T cell receptor beta chains from one sample sequenced in a study of T-cell memory formation after mild COVID-19. From the 5' RACE reads, TCRdb called clonotypes with MiXCR, one entry per CDR3 protein. The data hold about 290,000 distinct CDR3 sequences, with 15% to 20% observed a single time. Specimen: PBMCs or a T cell subset sorted from them (not recorded which). These receptors originate from a man aged 18-30 years who had mild COVID-19 (a few samples of this study predate the infection). Cell type and time point are not known.

This clonotype came up a few times. The chain joins TRBV9 to TRBJ1-1; maybe TRBD1 (6 bases). There are 14 residues in the CDR3. Germline V gene sequence: CDR1 SGDLS, CDR2 YYNGEE. V dropped 2 bases and J dropped 3 bases, with 11 bases sitting between them. CDR3 in amino acids: CASSVSGTHTEAFF. The CDR3 nucleotides read TGTGCCAGCAGCGTCAGCGGGACACACACTGAAGCTTTCTTT.

This clonotype has a count of ten or more. V is TRBV5-5 and J is TRBJ2-7; 12 bases are a match to TRBD2. V lost 4 bases, J lost 3 bases, and 8 bases stayed unmatched. Germline lookup yields CDR1 SGHKS and CDR2 YYEKEE (reference sequence). The CDR3 spans 16 residues. CDR3 region: CASSLTRTSGVYEQYF. Here the CDR3 DNA reads TGTGCCAGCAGCCTGACCCGGACTAGCGGGGTCTACGAGCAGTACTTC.

The V call is TRBV20-1, the J call TRBJ2-2; tentatively, D is TRBD1 or TRBD2 (5 bases each). Between the trimmed V and J ends, which lost 0 bases and 0 bases, there was a span of 8 bases. Looked up from germline, CDR1 is DFQATT and CDR2 is SNEGSKA (reference sequence). CDR3 length: 15 amino acids. Here the CDR3 reads CSARDPGPNTGELFF. In DNA form, the CDR3 reads TGCAGTGCTAGAGATCCGGGGCCGAACACCGGGGAGCTGTTTTTT.

CDR3 in amino acids: CASSLDGLTAADTQYF. The DNA of the CDR3 is TGTGCCAGCAGCTTGGATGGCCTTACCGCCGCAGATACGCAGTATTTT. The chain links TRBV5-4 to TRBJ2-3; unclear D gene. CDR1 is SGHNT, CDR2 YYREEE, per germline (reference sequence). This CDR3 has 16 residues. V lost 0 bases and J lost 4, with 15 bases in between.

The chain recombines TRBV7-9 with TRBJ2-3, with D perhaps TRBD2 (6 bases). CDR1 SEHNR and CDR2 FQNEAQ come from the germline V gene (reference sequence). Trimming stripped 5 bases from V and 2 bases from J, with 11 bases between. The CDR3 sequence is 14 residues long. Here the CDR3 reads CASSRDSHTDTQYF. The CDR3 coding sequence is TGTGCCAGCAGCCGGGACTCCCACACAGATACGCAGTATTTT.

The chain couples TRBV12-3 or TRBV12-4 to TRBJ2-3, with no clear D. Deletions cut 7 bases from V and 5 bases from J, with 13 bases between. There are 13 residues in the CDR3. The CDR3 DNA follows: TGTGCCAGCATTCTTGAACAGTTAGATACGCAGTATTTT. The encoded protein is CASILEQLDTQYF.

The chain joins TRBV6-2 or TRBV6-3 to TRBJ2-1; D not resolved. The CDR3 has 12 residues. CDR1 is MNHEY, CDR2 SVGEGT, per germline. The CDR3 DNA follows: TGTACGACGCGAAGCTCCTACAATGAGCAGTTCTTC. It specifies CTTRSSYNEQFF.

The CDR3 spells CASSSGQGLVTQYF. CDR3 coding DNA: TGTGCCAGCAGCTCGGGACAGGGACTCGTGACGCAGTATTTT. V and J are TRBV5-6 and TRBJ2-3, with 9 bases lining up with TRBD1. With V trimmed by 3 bases and J by 9 bases, 8 bases remained unmatched. Germline V gene lookup returns CDR1 SGHDT and CDR2 YYEEEE. This CDR3 is 14 amino acids long.

This clonotype was picked up a small number of times. The CDR3 region is CASIPFGITDTQYF. The CDR3 DNA reads as TGTGCCAGTATTCCCTTTGGGATCACAGATACGCAGTATTTT. This chain links TRBV5-5 with TRBJ2-3, with D hard to call. V was shortened by 8 bases and J by 2 bases, with 15 bases between the two germline ends. There are 14 residues in the CDR3. Germline V lookup: CDR1 SGHKS, CDR2 YYEKEE (reference sequence).

This clonotype appeared a few times. This chain joins TRBV9 and TRBJ2-5; D tentatively reads TRBD1 or TRBD2 (6 bases each). The CDR3 contains 15 residues. Trimming stripped 4 bases from V and 5 bases from J, with 18 bases between. Germline CDR1 is SGDLS and CDR2 is YYNGEE. CDR3 sequence: CASSPGGRASETQYF. DNA for the CDR3: TGTGCCAGCAGCCCCGGGGGCCGGGCGAGCGAGACCCAGTACTTC.

This clonotype has just a few counts. V is TRBV20-1 and J is TRBJ1-5; maybe TRBD1 (5 bases). The CDR3 totals 12 residues. V lost 4 bases to trimming and J lost 5 bases, with 9 bases between them. CDR1 and CDR2 from the germline V gene are DFQATT and SNEGSKA (reference sequence). As DNA, the CDR3 is TGCAGTGCTACAATGACAGATCAGCCCCAGCATTTT. It is translated as CSATMTDQPQHF.

This clonotype was detected a few times. The chain couples TRBV4-3 to TRBJ1-6; 7 nucleotides line up with TRBD1. CDR3 length equals 15 residues. V trimming: 0 bases; J trimming: 7 bases; junction bases outside the gene matches: 3. The germline CDR1 and CDR2 sequences are LGHNA and YSLEER. CDR3 amino acids: CASSQEAGQNSPLHF. The CDR3 DNA reads TGCGCCAGCAGCCAAGAAGCGGGACAGAATTCACCCCTCCACTTT.

This clonotype has more than one count but fewer than ten. The V call is TRBV15, the J call TRBJ1-1; D remains ambiguous. CDR3 length: 15 residues. V shed 0 bases and J shed 10 bases, with 18 bases lying between them. Germline V gene sequence: CDR1 LNHNV, CDR2 YYDKDF (reference sequence). The CDR3 loop is CATSREAVAMDGAFF. The CDR3 nucleotides are TGTGCCACCAGCAGAGAGGCAGTCGCGATGGATGGAGCTTTCTTT.

V gene TRBV6-5 combines with J gene TRBJ1-1; D is ambiguous. Deletions cut 0 bases from V and 3 bases from J, with 5 bases between. Germline CDR1 MNHEY, CDR2 SVGAGI. The CDR3 contains 13 residues. The CDR3 loop reads CASSYSWDTEAFF. The CDR3 DNA reads as TGTGCCAGCAGTTACTCGTGGGACACTGAAGCTTTCTTT.

The V call is TRBV2, the J call TRBJ2-5; the D is unclear. Germline CDR1 reads SNHLY; CDR2 reads FYNNEI. V dropped 11 bases and J dropped 5 bases, with 6 bases sitting between them. CDR3 length: 9 amino acids. In nucleotides, the CDR3 is TGTGCCCCCGGCGAGACCCAGTACTTC. Amino acids: CAPGETQYF. Based on the CDR3 plus reference TRBV2 and TRBJ2-5, the full variable domain is EPEVTQTPSHQVTQMGQEVILRCVPISNHLYFYWYRQILGQKVEFLVSFYNNEISEKSEIFDDQFSVERPDGSNFTLKIRSTKLEDSAMYFCAPGETQYFGPGTRLLVL.

This clonotype appeared a few times. This chain joins TRBV20-1 and TRBJ1-2; TRBD1 matches at 9 bases. The V and J ends lost 5 bases and 4 bases, in that order; junction bases with no gene match: 8. This CDR3 region has 14 residues. Germline CDR1 reads DFQATT; CDR2 reads SNEGSKA (reference sequence). The CDR3 reads CSARDRALLYGYTF. The DNA of the CDR3 is TGCAGTGCTCGGGACAGGGCCCTACTCTATGGCTACACCTTC.

This clonotype turned up a few times. The chain links TRBV20-1 to TRBJ2-2; 10 bases fit TRBD1. This CDR3 has 16 amino acids. Trimming at V came to 0 bases and at J to 6 bases, leaving 7 bases not matched to a gene. From germline, CDR1 is DFQATT and CDR2 SNEGSKA (reference sequence). Here the CDR3 reads CSARDPGQGLAGELFF. CDR3 nucleotide sequence: TGCAGTGCTAGAGATCCGGGACAGGGGTTGGCCGGGGAGCTGTTTTTT.

This clonotype has a handful of counts. The gene calls are TRBV7-2 and TRBJ1-2, with D uncertain. V was shortened by 4 bases and J by 0 bases, with 15 bases between the two germline ends. Germline CDR1 SGHTA, CDR2 FQGNSA. The CDR3 consists of 16 residues. CDR3 residues: CASSSSAGSSNYGYTF. The CDR3, as DNA: TGTGCCAGCAGCTCCTCCGCGGGTTCCTCTAACTATGGCTACACCTTC. Based on the CDR3 plus reference TRBV7-2 and TRBJ1-2, the full variable domain is GAGVSQSPSNKVTEKGKDVELRCDPISGHTALYWYRQSLGQGLEFLIYFQGNSAPDKSGLPSDRFSAERTGGSVSTLTIQRTQQEDSAVYLCASSSSAGSSNYGYTFGSGTRLTVV.

This clonotype was recorded many times. The V gene is TRBV11-2, the J gene TRBJ2-5; tentative D call: TRBD2 (5 bases). Germline loops: CDR1 SGHAT, CDR2 FQNNGV. The germline V and J ends were trimmed by 7 bases and 5 bases, with 23 bases remaining between them. The CDR3 totals 16 residues. CDR3 loop: CASTLRGFSEEETQYF. CDR3 coding DNA: TGTGCCAGCACCCTCCGGGGTTTTTCGGAGGAGGAGACCCAGTACTTC.

V and J are TRBV20-1 and TRBJ1-2, with 8 bases matching TRBD1. CDR3 length: 15 residues. Germline CDR1 reads DFQATT; CDR2 reads SNEGSKA (reference sequence). J gave up 0 bases and V 0 bases, and 3 bases lay outside the gene matches. As DNA, the CDR3 is TGCAGTGCTAGAGATCCCAGGGGGCCTAACTATGGCTACACCTTC. Translated, it gives CSARDPRGPNYGYTF.

The table lists this clonotype with a few counts. The rearrangement joins TRBV7-9 to TRBJ1-5; D is unclear. This CDR3 region has 14 residues. V was shortened by 5 bases and J by 3 bases, with 11 bases between the two germline ends. CDR1 is SEHNR and CDR2 is FQNEAQ in the germline V gene (reference sequence). The CDR3 spells CASSLGLYNQPQHF. The CDR3 region has the DNA TGTGCCAGCAGCCTCGGACTGTACAATCAGCCCCAGCATTTT.

This clonotype appeared a few times. This chain links TRBV29-1 with TRBJ2-1; maybe TRBD1 (6 bases). Trimming removed 8 bases from V and 5 bases from J, with 16 bases in between. Germline V CDR1 and CDR2: SQVTM, ANQGSEA. The CDR3 has 13 amino acids. CDR3 region: CSTDATGDNEQFF. In DNA form, the CDR3 reads TGCAGCACTGACGCGACAGGCGACAATGAGCAGTTCTTC.